One and the same sample provided the 25 T cell receptor beta chains below, sequenced in a study of blood T cell repertoires in COVID-19. Generated by immunoSEQ multiplex PCR, the TCRdb table keeps only in-frame clones and is missing some. The top ten hold roughly 1.5% of the sample, which has some 200,000 clones, 88% seen once. Sequenced input: peripheral blood. These receptors were taken from a man between 18 and 35 years old with active or convalescent COVID-19.

This sequence joins TRBV19 and TRBJ1-5; D gene unclear. The CDR3 has 16 residues. Germline V CDR1 and CDR2: LNHDA, SQIVND (reference sequence). Trimming removed 6 bases at V and 2 bases at J, with 17 bases between. The CDR3 region is CASRTTGVGGNQPQHF. Written as DNA, the CDR3 is TGTGCCAGTAGGACTACTGGGGTGGGAGGCAATCAGCCCCAGCATTTT.

This chain connects TRBV27 to TRBJ2-2, with 7 bases lining up with TRBD1. The V and J ends lost 4 bases and 1 base, in that order; junction bases with no gene match: 9. Germline V CDR1 and CDR2: MNHEY, SMNVEV (reference sequence). This CDR3 region has 17 residues. CDR3 residues: CASSSPPGTENTGELFF. The CDR3 DNA sequence: TGTGCCAGCAGTTCCCCACCCGGGACAGAGAACACCGGGGAGCTGTTTTTT.

The chain recombines TRBV7-9 with TRBJ2-2; D unresolved. The germline V gene has CDR1 SEHNR and CDR2 FQNEAQ (reference sequence). V lost 5 bases and J lost 4, with 17 bases in between. The CDR3 covers 16 residues. The CDR3 DNA reads TGTGCCAGCAGCCCCCCCGCGTTGGTATCCACCGGGGAGCTGTTTTTT. Its protein product is CASSPPALVSTGELFF.

Here the CDR3 DNA reads TGTGCCAGCAGCCTTCCACTCTCGGGGACTGAAGCTTTCTTT. It specifies CASSLPLSGTEAFF. This chain connects TRBV14 to TRBJ1-1; D gene unclear. V lost 4 bases and J 5 bases, leaving 14 bases between the germline ends. CDR3 length: 14 residues. Germline assignment: CDR1 SGHDN and CDR2 FVKESK.

This clone has a handful of counts. The rearrangement joins TRBV5-1 to TRBJ1-1; D unresolved. The CDR3 runs to 13 residues. Germline assignment: CDR1 SGHRS and CDR2 YFSETQ. V lost 7 bases to trimming and J lost 1 base, with 11 bases between them. CDR3 sequence: CASGRDENTEAFF. DNA of the CDR3: TGCGCCAGCGGTCGGGATGAGAACACTGAAGCTTTCTTT.

The rearrangement links TRBV14 to TRBJ1-1; tentative D call: TRBD1 (6 bases). Germline CDR1 SGHDN, CDR2 FVKESK. This CDR3 comprises 17 residues. V was cut by 5 bases and J by 3 bases, with 22 bases left in between. DNA of the CDR3: TGTGCCAGCAGCTCTCCCACCACTCAGACAGGCTACACTGAAGCTTTCTTT. Translated: CASSSPTTQTGYTEAFF.

The chain combines TRBV24-1 with TRBJ2-2, with D possibly being TRBD1 (5 bases). Trimming stripped 5 bases from V and 7 bases from J, with 13 bases between. Germline lookup yields CDR1 KGHDR and CDR2 SFDVKD. CDR3 length equals 14 residues. CDR3 region: CATSGAGRNGELFF. CDR3 sequence (DNA): TGTGCCACCAGTGGTGCAGGGCGTAACGGGGAGCTGTTTTTT.

V is TRBV29-1 and J is TRBJ1-2, with D perhaps TRBD1 (6 bases). V was cut by 5 bases and J by 8 bases, with 12 bases left in between. The germline CDR1 and CDR2 sequences are SQVTM and ANQGSEA. This CDR3 contains 11 residues. Here the CDR3 reads CSVTPGVGYTF. The CDR3 nucleotides are TGCAGCGTTACTCCAGGGGTAGGCTACACCTTC.

The rearrangement links TRBV4-2 to TRBJ1-5; 8 positions agree with TRBD1. This CDR3 has 14 amino acids. Germline V gene sequence: CDR1 LGHNA, CDR2 YNFKEQ. Trimming took 2 bases from V and 7 from J; bases not matched to a gene: 4. CDR3 residues: CASSQTTGDQPQHF. Written as DNA, the CDR3 is TGTGCCAGCAGCCAAACGACAGGGGACCAGCCCCAGCATTTT.

This clone was found many times. The rearrangement links TRBV25-1 to TRBJ1-2; TRBD1 matches at 7 bases. The V gene end was trimmed by 3 bases and the J gene end by 1 base; junction bases not matched to a gene: 8. The CDR3 extends over 16 amino acids. Germline lookup yields CDR1 MGHDK and CDR2 SYGVNS. The CDR3 nucleotides are TGTGCCAGCAGTGATCCCCGGACAGGCCTTAACTATGGCTACACCTTC. This translates into CASSDPRTGLNYGYTF.

V and J are TRBV27 and TRBJ2-1, with D perhaps matching TRBD1 (5 bases). The CDR3 covers 11 residues. In germline, CDR1 is MNHEY, CDR2 SMNVEV (reference sequence). V dropped 7 bases and J dropped 9 bases, with 10 bases sitting between them. In DNA form, the CDR3 reads TGTGCCAGCACGACCGACAGTGAGCAGTTCTTC. Amino acids: CASTTDSEQFF.

This chain links TRBV11-2 with TRBJ2-7, with D possibly matching TRBD2 (6 bases). Germline V gene lookup returns CDR1 SGHAT and CDR2 FQNNGV. The CDR3 is made up of 15 amino acids. Trimming pared 0 bases from V and 6 bases from J, leaving 15 bases between. The CDR3 loop reads CASSLDLGGISEQYF. Written as DNA, the CDR3 is TGTGCCAGCAGCTTAGATCTCGGGGGTATCAGCGAGCAGTACTTC.

V is TRBV4-3 and J is TRBJ2-7; maybe TRBD2 (5 bases). V lost 1 base and J 6 bases, leaving 16 bases between the germline ends. The length of the CDR3 is 15 residues. Germline CDR1 reads LGHNA; CDR2 reads YSLEER. The CDR3 DNA follows: TGCGCCAGCAGCCAAGTGGGTGGCCTAGCTTCCGAGCAGTACTTC. As protein: CASSQVGGLASEQYF.

This clone was observed a single time. As DNA, the CDR3 is TGTGCCAGCAGTTTGGGACAGGGTTGGGAGACCCAGTACTTC. Encoded protein: CASSLGQGWETQYF. The rearrangement uses TRBV28 and TRBJ2-5; 9 bases align to TRBD1. The V and J ends lost 3 bases and 5 bases, in that order; junction bases with no gene match: 4. Germline values: CDR1 MDHEN, CDR2 SYDVKM. The CDR3 loop spans 14 amino acids.

The chain joins TRBV6-2 or TRBV6-3 to TRBJ2-7, with TRBD2 identical over 9 bases. Germline V gene lookup returns CDR1 MNHEY and CDR2 SVGEGT. V was pared by 1 base and J by 5 bases, with 9 bases of the junction left unmatched. The CDR3 is made up of 16 amino acids. CDR3 DNA: TGTGCCAGCAGTTACTATCATACCGGGACTAGCCACGAGCAGTACTTC. Encoded protein: CASSYYHTGTSHEQYF.

This chain uses TRBV27 with TRBJ1-2; unclear D gene. Trimming took 8 bases from V and 4 from J, leaving 14 bases between them. The V gene's germline CDR1 is MNHEY and CDR2 SMNVEV (reference sequence). The CDR3 length is 13 residues. CDR3 DNA sequence: TGTGCCAGCTCCCGCTCCCGAGCCTATGGCTACACCTTC. Protein: CASSRSRAYGYTF.

The rearrangement uses TRBV24-1 and TRBJ2-7; 9 bases align to TRBD1. Unmatched junction bases numbered 8, after V lost 12 bases and J lost 6 bases. The V gene's germline CDR1 is KGHDR and CDR2 SFDVKD. The CDR3 covers 12 residues. The CDR3 reads CARCGTGPEQYF. The CDR3, as DNA: TGTGCCCGATGCGGGACAGGGCCCGAGCAGTACTTC.

Only a few counts were recorded for this clone. The V call is TRBV29-1, the J call TRBJ1-1, with a possible D match to TRBD1 (5 bases). Germline V gives CDR1 SQVTM, CDR2 ANQGSEA. This CDR3 is 11 amino acids long. CDR3 coding DNA: TGCGGCCTTACAGGGAACACTGAAGCTTTCTTT. Encoded protein: CGLTGNTEAFF.

This clone was counted a few times. The chain couples TRBV9 to TRBJ2-1; TRBD1 might be the D (7 bases). The CDR3 runs 16 residues. CDR1 and CDR2 (germline): SGDLS, YYNGEE. The V end was cut by 0 bases, the J end by 5 bases, with 15 bases between. This CDR3 reads CASSVVGTRGDNEQFF. The CDR3, as DNA: TGTGCCAGCAGCGTAGTTGGAACCAGGGGGGACAATGAGCAGTTCTTC. Combining the CDR3 with reference TRBV9 and TRBJ2-1 gives the whole variable domain DSGVTQTPKHLITATGQRVTLRCSPRSGDLSVYWYQQSLDQGLQFLIQYYNGEERAKGNILERFSAQQFPDLHSELNLSSLELGDSALYFCASSVVGTRGDNEQFFGPGTRLTVL.

The chain employs TRBV9 and TRBJ2-1, with TRBD1 identical over 9 bases. Per the germline V gene, CDR1 is SGDLS and CDR2 is YYNGEE. The CDR3 has 15 amino acids. V gave up 0 bases and J gave up 10 bases; unmatched junction bases: 8. CDR3 sequence reads: CASSVGVQGTGEQFF. CDR3 coding DNA: TGTGCCAGCAGCGTAGGGGTACAGGGGACAGGGGAGCAGTTCTTC.

The rearrangement joins TRBV5-8 to TRBJ2-5; 7 nucleotides line up with TRBD1. V was pared by 3 bases and J by 1 base, with 6 bases of the junction left unmatched. CDR1 and CDR2 from the germline V gene are SGHTS and YDEGEE. The CDR3 covers 15 residues. CDR3 sequence (DNA): TGTGCCAGCAGCTCCCGAGGGGGCTCCCAAGAGACCCAGTACTTC. This encodes CASSSRGGSQETQYF.

The chain combines TRBV7-2 with TRBJ2-7, with D perhaps TRBD2 (6 bases). Between the trimmed V and J ends, which lost 3 bases and 5 bases, there was a span of 20 bases. The CDR3 sequence is 16 residues long. Germline CDR1 and CDR2: SGHTA and FQGNSA. CDR3 nucleotide sequence: TGTGCCAGCAGCTTCTCCGGGAGCAGTTTGATCAACGAGCAGTACTTC. Its translation is CASSFSGSSLINEQYF. Together with reference TRBV7-2 and TRBJ2-7, the CDR3 gives the full variable domain: GAGVSQSPSNKVTEKGKDVELRCDPISGHTALYWYRQSLGQGLEFLIYFQGNSAPDKSGLPSDRFSAERTGGSVSTLTIQRTQQEDSAVYLCASSFSGSSLINEQYFGPGTRLTVT.

The chain has TRBV5-4 and TRBJ2-5; 8 bases agree with TRBD2. Germline V gene sequence: CDR1 SGHNT, CDR2 YYREEE (reference sequence). The CDR3 sequence is 17 residues long. J gave up 1 base and V 1 base, and 9 bases lay outside the gene matches. CDR3 sequence reads: CASSLFLSGSGQETQYF. The CDR3 coding sequence is TGTGCCAGCAGCTTGTTCCTGAGCGGGAGTGGCCAAGAGACCCAGTACTTC.

This chain joins TRBV6-2 or TRBV6-3 and TRBJ2-1; the match to TRBD2 covers 16 bases. V lost 2 bases, J lost 7 bases, and 11 bases stayed unmatched. From germline, CDR1 is MNHEY and CDR2 SVGEGT. The length of the CDR3 is 19 residues. CDR3 in DNA: TGTGCCAGCAGTTACCCGGGACTAGCGGGAGGGCCAGGTTTGAATGAGCAGTTCTTC. Protein product: CASSYPGLAGGPGLNEQFF.

The CDR3 sequence is CASSQRRLGPNQETQYF. Here the CDR3 DNA reads TGTGCCAGCAGCCAACGCCGATTGGGGCCCAACCAAGAGACCCAGTACTTC. This chain uses TRBV7-9 with TRBJ2-5; maybe TRBD1 (5 bases). The CDR3 extends over 17 amino acids. V gave up 5 bases and J gave up 0 bases, with 19 bases separating them. Germline-derived CDR1 and CDR2 are SEHNR and FQNEAQ (reference sequence). Using reference TRBV7-9 and TRBJ2-5 for the parts outside the CDR3, the full variable domain is DTGVSQNPRHKITKRGQNVTFRCDPISEHNRLYWYRQTLGQGPEFLTYFQNEAQLEKSRLLSDRFSAERPKGSFSTLEIQRTEQGDSAMYLCASSQRRLGPNQETQYFGPGTRLLVL.